This TCR beta chain was retrieved from a study of PD-1 blockade in classical Hodgkin lymphoma. Study-wide results and limits: Underlying causes for the observed repertoire differences were not defined, possibly disease activity or prior therapy. Complete responders showed a baseline diversity that resembled the diversity of newly diagnosed patients. Reports indicated that newly diagnosed patients had lower baseline TCR diversity than healthy donors did.

For this clone: Antigen: not known.

Sequencing was performed with immunoSEQ multiplex PCR; in TCRdb, only in-frame clones are kept and a portion is missing. The sample has about 96,000 clones, 93% seen once. The CDR3 has 15 amino acids. The trim removed 8 bases at V and 1 base at J, leaving 8 bases unmatched. Per germline, CDR1 LNHDA and CDR2 SQIVND (reference sequence). Described time point: cycle 4 day 1 (C4D1), after around six weeks of nivolumab. With no exception, relapse followed autologous stem cell transplantation in all patients, and brentuximab vedotin exposure varied. The rearrangement joins TRBV19 to TRBJ1-2, with 9 bases lining up with TRBD1. This clonotype originated in a human donor with classical Hodgkin lymphoma. The sample consisted of peripheral blood mononuclear cells (PBMCs), taken before the fourth cycle of nivolumab. Here the CDR3 reads CASEGRTGVNYGYTF. The CDR3 DNA follows: TGTGCCAGTGAAGGCCGGACAGGGGTTAACTATGGCTACACCTTC.